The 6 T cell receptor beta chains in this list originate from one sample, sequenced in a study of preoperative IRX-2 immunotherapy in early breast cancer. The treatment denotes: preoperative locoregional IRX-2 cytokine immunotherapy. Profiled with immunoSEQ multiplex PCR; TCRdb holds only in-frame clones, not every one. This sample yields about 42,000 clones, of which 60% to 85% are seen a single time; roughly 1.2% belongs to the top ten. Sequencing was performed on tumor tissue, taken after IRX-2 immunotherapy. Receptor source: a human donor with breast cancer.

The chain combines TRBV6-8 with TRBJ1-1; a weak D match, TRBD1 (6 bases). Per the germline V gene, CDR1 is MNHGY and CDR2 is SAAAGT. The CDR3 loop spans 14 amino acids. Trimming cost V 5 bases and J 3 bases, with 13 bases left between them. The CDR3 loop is CASSTDRTDTEAFF. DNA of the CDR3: TGTGCCAGCAGTACCGACAGGACGGACACTGAAGCTTTCTTT.

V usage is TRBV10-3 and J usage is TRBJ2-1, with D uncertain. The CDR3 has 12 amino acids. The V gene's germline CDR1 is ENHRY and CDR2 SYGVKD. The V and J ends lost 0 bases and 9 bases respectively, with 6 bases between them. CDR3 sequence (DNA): TGTGCCATCAGTGAGTCTATGGGTGAGCAGTTCTTC. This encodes CAISESMGEQFF.

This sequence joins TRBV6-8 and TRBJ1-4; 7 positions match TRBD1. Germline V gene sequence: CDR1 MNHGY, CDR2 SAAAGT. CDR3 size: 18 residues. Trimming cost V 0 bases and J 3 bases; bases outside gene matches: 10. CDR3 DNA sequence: TGTGCCAGCAGTTACTCGCTTCAGGGGGGATCCGCTAATGAAAAACTGTTTTTT. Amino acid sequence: CASSYSLQGGSANEKLFF.

For the CDR3, the DNA is TGCGCCAGCAGCCCGAGAACTTTCGGTGAGCAGTTCTTC. Translation gives CASSPRTFGEQFF. The chain uses TRBV10-2 and TRBJ2-1; D gene ambiguous. Germline CDR1 WSHSY, CDR2 SAAADI. Trimming took off 6 bases at V and 9 bases at J, with 15 bases between the two ends. This CDR3 spans 13 amino acids.

This CDR3 reads CASSDRGAVGDEQFF. The CDR3 DNA follows: TGTGCCAGCAGCGACCGCGGGGCTGTGGGCGATGAGCAGTTCTTC. The J gene is TRBJ2-1, the V gene TRBV7-4; weak D call: TRBD2 (6 bases). In germline, CDR1 is SGHVT, CDR2 SQSDAQ. V lost 5 bases and J 8 bases, leaving 19 bases between the germline ends. This CDR3 is built from 15 residues.

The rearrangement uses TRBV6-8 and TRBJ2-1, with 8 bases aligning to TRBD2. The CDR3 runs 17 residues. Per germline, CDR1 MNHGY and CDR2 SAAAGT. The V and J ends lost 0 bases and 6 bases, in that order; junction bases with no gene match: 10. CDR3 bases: TGTGCCAGCAGTTACTCGAAAGTAGCGGGGTCCCTCAATGAGCAGTTCTTC. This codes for CASSYSKVAGSLNEQFF.